This T cell receptor beta chain was sequenced during a study of blood T cells in healthy people across ages. Germline CDR1 MNHEY, CDR2 SMNVEV (reference sequence). Trimming removed 4 bases from V and 9 bases from J; junction bases left unmatched: 12. The CDR3 covers 17 residues. This clonotype was seen only a few times. What it binds is unknown. Staff drew around 10 milliliters of peripheral blood from each donor. Combining a sample-barcoded 5' primer with a J-beta primer mix, a second PCR ran for roughly 6 to 11 cycles. From the 5' RACE reads, TCRdb called clonotypes with MiXCR, one entry per CDR3 protein. The sample consists of about 1,500,000 distinct CDR3 sequences, around 39% of them appearing once. Broader study findings: Donor CMV status was unknown, possibly confounding expanded clonotype changes. A strong correlation was found between TCR beta diversity and the percentage of naive T cells.

This chain links TRBV27 with TRBJ2-1; TRBD2 matches 13 bases. Material: blood. The sequence was collected from a woman under 30 in good health. The CDR3 sequence: CASSSTLGTSGNSEQFF. The CDR3 bases are TGTGCCAGCAGTTCTACCTTAGGGACTAGCGGGAATAGTGAGCAGTTCTTC.